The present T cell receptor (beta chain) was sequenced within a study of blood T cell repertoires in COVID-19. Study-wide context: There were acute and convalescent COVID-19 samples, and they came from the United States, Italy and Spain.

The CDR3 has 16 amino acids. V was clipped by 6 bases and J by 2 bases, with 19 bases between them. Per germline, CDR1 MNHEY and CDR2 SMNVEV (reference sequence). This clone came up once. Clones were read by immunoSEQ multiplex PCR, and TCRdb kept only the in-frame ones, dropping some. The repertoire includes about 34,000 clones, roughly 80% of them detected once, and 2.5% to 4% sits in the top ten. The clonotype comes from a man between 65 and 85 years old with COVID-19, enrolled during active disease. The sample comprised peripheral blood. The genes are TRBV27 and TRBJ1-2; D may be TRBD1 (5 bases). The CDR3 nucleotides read TGTGCCAGCAGCGACGTCCGCGGGGCGCCCAACTATGGCTACACCTTC. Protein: CASSDVRGAPNYGYTF.